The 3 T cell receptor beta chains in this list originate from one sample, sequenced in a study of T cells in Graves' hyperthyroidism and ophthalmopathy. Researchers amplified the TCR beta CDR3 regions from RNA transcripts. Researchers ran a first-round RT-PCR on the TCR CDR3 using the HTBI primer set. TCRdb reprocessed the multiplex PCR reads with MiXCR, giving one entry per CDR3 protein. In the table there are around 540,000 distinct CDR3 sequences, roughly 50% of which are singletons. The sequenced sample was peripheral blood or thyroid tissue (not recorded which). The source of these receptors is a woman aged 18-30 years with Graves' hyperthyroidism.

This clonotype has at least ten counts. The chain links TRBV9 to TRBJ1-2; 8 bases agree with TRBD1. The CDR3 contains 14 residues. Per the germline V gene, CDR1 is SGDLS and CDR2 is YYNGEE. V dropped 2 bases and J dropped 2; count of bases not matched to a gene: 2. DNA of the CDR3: TGTGCCAGCAGCGTTGGACAGGGCAACTATGGCTACACCTTC. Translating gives CASSVGQGNYGYTF. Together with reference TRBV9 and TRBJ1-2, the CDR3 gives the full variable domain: DSGVTQTPKHLITATGQRVTLRCSPRSGDLSVYWYQQSLDQGLQFLIQYYNGEERAKGNILERFSAQQFPDLHSELNLSSLELGDSALYFCASSVGQGNYGYTFGSGTRLTVV.

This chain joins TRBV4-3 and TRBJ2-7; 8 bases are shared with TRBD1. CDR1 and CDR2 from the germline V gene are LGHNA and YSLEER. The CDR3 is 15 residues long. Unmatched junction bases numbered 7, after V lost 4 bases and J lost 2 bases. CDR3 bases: TGCGCCAGCAGCCTTCAGGGGGCCCTAACCTACGAGCAGTACTTC. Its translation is CASSLQGALTYEQYF.

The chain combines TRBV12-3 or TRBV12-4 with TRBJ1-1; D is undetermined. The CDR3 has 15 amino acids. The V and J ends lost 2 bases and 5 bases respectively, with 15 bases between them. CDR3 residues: CASSLSALGETEAFF. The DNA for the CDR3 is TGTGCCAGCAGTTTATCGGCCCTTGGGGAGACTGAAGCTTTCTTT.